The sequence of this T cell receptor (beta chain) was determined in a study of graft-versus-host responses after intestinal transplantation. Broader study findings: Peak circulating GvH clone levels tracked with early post-transplant HvG declines. Some GvH clones appeared in ileal mucosa or blood before recipient bone marrow.

Note on this clone: The antigen remains undetermined.

Using immunoSEQ multiplex PCR, the repertoire was profiled, and TCRdb retains in-frame clones only, with some absent. The table records about 40,000 clones, just under 90% of them present only once. Germline values: CDR1 SGHRS, CDR2 YFSETQ. Trimming shortened V by 0 bases and J by 1 base, and 5 bases separated the two germline ends. This CDR3 contains 13 residues. This receptor was identified in a human patient who received an intestinal transplant, so some T cells may come from the graft donor. The sample in question was PBMCs, obtained just under 270 days after transplant. The chain uses TRBV5-1 and TRBJ2-7, with unresolved D. The CDR3 here is CASSLGHSYEQYF. As DNA, the CDR3 is TGCGCCAGCAGCTTGGGACATTCCTACGAGCAGTACTTC.